The next 21 T cell receptor beta chains were all read from a single sample in a study of read filtering for tumor transcriptome and immune sequencing. From roughly 390 ng of RNA, a library with molecular barcoded alpha/delta and beta/gamma adaptors was made. Each CDR3 protein is one row after TCRdb ran MiXCR on the reads. In the table there are about 62,000 distinct CDR3 sequences, around a fifth of which are singletons. The specimen sequenced was a population of CD138-negative cells sorted from bone marrow. Source of these receptors: a donor aged 40 or over with multiple myeloma.

This clonotype was seen ten or more times. This chain connects TRBV7-9 to TRBJ1-5; no definite D call. Germline V lookup: CDR1 SEHNR, CDR2 FQNEAQ (reference sequence). The V and J ends lost 2 bases and 3 bases respectively, with 14 bases between them. The CDR3 has 16 amino acids. CDR3 coding DNA: TGTGCCAGCAGCTTATTCGGGGAAGATGTCAATCAGCCCCAGCATTTT. It yields the protein CASSLFGEDVNQPQHF.

This clonotype was found many times. The CDR3 bases are TGTGCCAGCAACCCCAGTTGGAAGGGGGGCACTGAAGCTTTCTTT. This encodes CASNPSWKGGTEAFF. This chain links TRBV7-2 with TRBJ1-1; possibly TRBD1 for D (6 bases). The CDR3 has 15 amino acids. Germline lookup yields CDR1 SGHTA and CDR2 FQGNSA. The V end was cut by 7 bases, the J end by 4 bases, with 19 bases between.

The CDR3 sequence is CASSRWVTGGPDTQYF. DNA for the CDR3: TGTGCCAGCAGTCGATGGGTAACGGGGGGGCCCGATACGCAGTATTTT. The rearrangement links TRBV11-2 to TRBJ2-3, with 8 positions matching TRBD2. The CDR3 contains 16 residues. Looked up from germline, CDR1 is SGHAT and CDR2 is FQNNGV. The ends lost 6 bases at V and 6 bases at J; junction bases unmatched: 14.

This clonotype was observed at least ten times. This chain joins TRBV29-1 and TRBJ2-1, with D tentatively TRBD1 or TRBD2 (6 bases each). The CDR3 sequence is 10 residues long. Germline V gives CDR1 SQVTM, CDR2 ANQGSEA. Trimming removed 7 bases at V and 7 bases at J, with 8 bases between. The CDR3 nucleotides are TGCAGCGGAGGGGGGAATGAGCAGTTCTTC. As protein: CSGGGNEQFF.

The table lists this clonotype with many counts. The CDR3 DNA is TGTGCCAGCAGAGCCGGACTAGCGGAGGGCACAGATACGCAGTATTTT. As protein: CASRAGLAEGTDTQYF. The V call is TRBV5-4, the J call TRBJ2-3, with 10 nucleotides matching TRBD2. Germline trimming cut 5 bases from V and 1 base from J; bases unmatched to any gene: 7. The CDR3 has 16 amino acids. Germline V gene data show CDR1 as SGHNT and CDR2 as YYREEE (reference sequence).

The sample holds many counts of this clonotype. V and J are TRBV12-3 or TRBV12-4 and TRBJ2-2, with 11 bases fitting TRBD1. Germline trimming cut 8 bases from V and 4 bases from J; bases unmatched to any gene: 6. This CDR3 region has 15 residues. The CDR3 DNA reads TGTGCCAGCGAACCCGGGACAGGGGGCACCGGGGAGCTGTTTTTT. Translation: CASEPGTGGTGELFF.

As to this clonotype: A read error may be the cause here, since a much bigger clone is one base away. The CDR3 protein is CAGSLTASSNQPQHF. The CDR3 DNA reads TGTGCCGGCAGCCTGACTGCCTCTAGCAATCAGCCCCAGCATTTT. This sequence joins TRBV28 and TRBJ1-5; D gene ambiguous. CDR1 MDHEN and CDR2 SYDVKM come from the germline V gene. This CDR3 has 15 residues.

This clonotype was counted ten times or more. The chain recombines TRBV6-6 with TRBJ2-5; unclear D gene. This CDR3 comprises 14 residues. Trimming took 7 bases from V and 2 from J, leaving 14 bases between them. Looked up from germline, CDR1 is MNHNY and CDR2 is SVGAGI (reference sequence). This CDR3 is CASTAPGTQETQYF. The CDR3 region has the DNA TGTGCCAGCACCGCCCCAGGAACTCAAGAGACCCAGTACTTC.

This clonotype was detected many times. The chain employs TRBV28 and TRBJ2-7, with 14 positions matching TRBD2. The germline gives CDR1 MDHEN, CDR2 SYDVKM. The CDR3 is made up of 17 amino acids. V shed 6 bases, J shed 1 base, and the junction held 8 bases outside the gene matches. The CDR3 loop reads CASRTRLAGGPSYEQYF. CDR3 bases: TGTGCCAGCAGAACGAGACTAGCGGGAGGGCCGTCCTACGAGCAGTACTTC.

This clonotype appeared many times. The V gene is TRBV20-1, the J gene TRBJ2-1, with 7 bases aligning to TRBD2. CDR1 is DFQATT, CDR2 SNEGSKA, per germline (reference sequence). Trimming took 3 bases from V and 4 from J; bases not matched to a gene: 6. The CDR3 contains 14 residues. CDR3 amino acids: CSASRGSPYNEQFF. The CDR3 bases are TGCAGTGCTAGTCGCGGGAGCCCTTACAATGAGCAGTTCTTC.

The J gene is TRBJ1-3, the V gene TRBV7-6, with 8 bases fitting TRBD1. V shed 5 bases, J shed 5 bases, and the junction held 5 bases outside the gene matches. Germline values: CDR1 SGHVS, CDR2 FNYEAQ. This CDR3 spans 14 amino acids. The CDR3 spells CASSTRDRRNTIYF. The CDR3 DNA reads TGTGCCAGCAGCACCCGGGACAGGCGAAACACCATATATTTT.

In its sample, this clonotype was seen a few times. This chain connects TRBV5-4 to TRBJ2-5; D gene ambiguous. The CDR3 loop spans 16 amino acids. Germline-derived CDR1 and CDR2 are SGHNT and YYREEE (reference sequence). V was clipped by 0 bases and J by 1 base, with 13 bases between them. CDR3 nucleotide sequence: TGTGCCAGCAGCTTGGGCGGTTCTGTCCCCCAAGAGACCCAGTACTTC. Its protein is CASSLGGSVPQETQYF.

In this sample, this clonotype turned up many times. The chain recombines TRBV2 with TRBJ2-7; 8 bases fit TRBD2. There are 14 residues in the CDR3. The junction had 3 bases not matched to a gene; V was cut back by 4 bases and J by 1 base. CDR1 and CDR2 from the germline V gene are SNHLY and FYNNEI. The chain's CDR3 is CASSVGGGSYEQYF. The CDR3 DNA sequence: TGTGCCAGCAGTGTCGGGGGGGGTTCCTACGAGCAGTACTTC.

A note on this clonotype: A much larger clone differs from this one at a single base, so this may be a read error. The J gene is TRBJ2-2, the V gene TRBV24-1, with D perhaps assigned TRBD1 or TRBD2 (6 bases each). The CDR3 is 15 amino acids. Germline V lookup: CDR1 KGHDR, CDR2 SFDVKD. CDR3: CATSEQGTNTGEVFF. The CDR3, as DNA: TGTGCCACCAGTGAACAGGGAACGAACACCGGGGAGGTGTTTTTT.

This clonotype was observed at least ten times. The V gene is TRBV12-3 or TRBV12-4, the J gene TRBJ1-2; D gene uncertain. The V gene lost 3 bases and the J gene lost 8 bases, with 13 bases spanning the gap. This CDR3 contains 13 residues. Written as DNA, the CDR3 is TGTGCCAGCAGTTTGGCAAAAGGGTCCGGCTACACCTTC. Translating it yields CASSLAKGSGYTF.

This clonotype was found many times. The chain joins TRBV3-1 to TRBJ2-7; D gene unclear. The germline V gene encodes CDR1 LGHDT and CDR2 YNNKEL (reference sequence). The CDR3 is 11 residues long. Trimming took 3 bases from V and 3 from J, leaving 3 bases between them. CDR3 sequence reads: CASSHIYEQYF. CDR3 coding DNA: TGTGCCAGCAGCCATATCTACGAGCAGTACTTC.

This clonotype was seen more than once but under ten times. A much larger clonotype is one base distant, so this may be a read error. The rearrangement joins TRBV10-3 to TRBJ2-1, with D possibly matching TRBD1 (6 bases). The germline CDR1 and CDR2 sequences are ENHRY and SYGVKD. Between the trimmed V and J ends, which lost 6 bases and 6 bases, there was a span of 18 bases. The CDR3 covers 15 residues. DNA for the CDR3: TGTGCCATCAGCTGGGGACGGGGACATCTCAATGAGCAGTTCTTC. Protein: CAISWGRGHLNEQFF.

This clonotype was seen repeatedly, ten times or more. The chain has TRBV29-1 and TRBJ2-1; 9 nucleotides line up with TRBD2. The V gene's germline CDR1 is SQVTM and CDR2 ANQGSEA. The CDR3 consists of 15 residues. Trimming at V came to 6 bases and at J to 1 base, leaving 7 bases not matched to a gene. CDR3 nucleotide sequence: TGCAGCGTCGGGAGACTAGCGGTTTCCTACAATGAGCAGTTCTTC. Translating it yields CSVGRLAVSYNEQFF.

On this clonotype itself: This likely reflects a read error, since a far larger clone is one base away. In DNA form, the CDR3 reads TGTGCCAGCAGTTACTCGGCCGGACTCCCCTACGAGCAGTACTTC. Translated: CASSYSAGLPYEQYF. V and J are TRBV6-2 or TRBV6-3 and TRBJ2-7; D may be TRBD2 (5 bases). Trimming shortened V by 0 bases and J by 2 bases, and 11 bases separated the two germline ends. Germline lookup yields CDR1 MNHEY and CDR2 SVGEGT. The CDR3 totals 15 residues.

This clonotype was observed many times. The chain is built from TRBV20-1 and TRBJ1-5; TRBD1 matches 9 bases. Germline V gene data show CDR1 as DFQATT and CDR2 as SNEGSKA (reference sequence). V was pared by 3 bases and J by 1 base, with 16 bases of the junction left unmatched. The CDR3 spans 19 residues. The CDR3 reads CSASPQTGGPLGSNQPQHF. The CDR3 region has the DNA TGCAGTGCTAGCCCCCAGACAGGGGGACCTCTGGGGAGCAATCAGCCCCAGCATTTT.

This clonotype was picked up many times. The V call is TRBV7-2, the J call TRBJ2-5; TRBD1 aligns across 9 bases. This CDR3 region has 15 residues. Germline CDR1 and CDR2: SGHTA and FQGNSA. V was pared by 5 bases and J by 5 bases, with 9 bases of the junction left unmatched. The DNA of the CDR3 is TGTGCCAGCAGCATACAGGGGGCACAGGAGGAGACCCAGTACTTC. Translating gives CASSIQGAQEETQYF.